This TCR beta chain is from a study of blood T cell repertoires in COVID-19. The method was immunoSEQ multiplex PCR; TCRdb's version includes in-frame clones alone and lacks a portion of them. The repertoire holds 150,000 or so clones, roughly 82% seen once, with more than 7.5% in the top ten. CDR3 length: 14 amino acids. The germline V gene encodes CDR1 MDHEN and CDR2 SYDVKM. V dropped 5 bases and J dropped 2 bases, with 13 bases sitting between them. This chain joins TRBV28 and TRBJ2-7, with D possibly TRBD1 on 6 matching bases. Sequenced: peripheral blood. This TCR came from a woman in her forties or fifties with acute or convalescent COVID-19. CDR3 in amino acids: CASSRGTQAYEQYF. For the CDR3, the DNA is TGTGCCAGCAGTAGGGGGACCCAGGCCTACGAGCAGTACTTC.